Listed here are 4 T cell receptor beta chains from one sample, sequenced in a study of blood T cell repertoires in COVID-19. The protocol was immunoSEQ multiplex PCR, while the TCRdb copy is restricted to in-frame clones and leaves out a portion. Among about 260,000 clones listed, approximately 84% were seen once. Sequenced material: peripheral blood. The receptors were sampled from a woman of 80 years or more with acute or convalescent COVID-19.

This clone has a handful of counts. A read error may account for a junction end that differs from germline. This rearrangement joins TRBV7-7 to TRBJ2-7; 11 bases align to TRBD2. Germline CDR1 and CDR2: SSHAT and FNYEAQ (reference sequence). This CDR3 is built from 16 residues. The CDR3 is CASSFWGLADSYEQYF. CDR3 coding DNA: TGTGCTAGCAGCTTTTGGGGACTAGCGGACTCCTACGAGCAGTACTTC.

The chain recombines TRBV6-2 or TRBV6-3 with TRBJ2-7, with no clear D. Germline V gene sequence: CDR1 MNHEY, CDR2 SVGEGT. This CDR3 spans 14 amino acids. The V end was cut by 0 bases, the J end by 2 bases, with 8 bases between. The CDR3 DNA sequence: TGTGCCAGCAGTTACTCGGCTCAAACCTACGAGCAGTACTTC. Translation gives CASSYSAQTYEQYF.

The chain uses TRBV15 and TRBJ2-3; 7 bases align to TRBD2. The CDR3 totals 14 residues. Germline assignment: CDR1 LNHNV and CDR2 YYDKDF (reference sequence). Unmatched junction bases numbered 5, after V lost 8 bases and J lost 0 bases. The CDR3: CATRGGKSTDTQYF. Here the CDR3 DNA reads TGTGCCACCCGCGGGGGAAAAAGCACAGATACGCAGTATTTT.

This clone was observed a few times. V is TRBV4-3 and J is TRBJ1-1, with D tentatively TRBD1 (5 bases). The CDR3 covers 15 residues. Trimming left V 4 bases short and J 3 bases short, with 15 bases between. The V gene's germline CDR1 is LGHNA and CDR2 YSLEER. CDR3: CASSLGMRGDTEAFF. The DNA of the CDR3 is TGCGCCAGCAGCCTAGGAATGCGGGGGGACACTGAAGCTTTCTTT.